This T cell receptor beta chain comes out of a study of monozygotic twins with inflammatory bowel disease. Study findings and constraints: Relative clonotype sharing with others was diminished in IBD patients versus healthy twins, particularly with disease activity.

Donors gave approximately 2.5 ml of blood apiece. Per individual sample, eight separate reactions were used to make cDNA. PCR of TCRalpha and TCRbeta cDNA was nested, with two rounds of roughly 16 and 10 cycles. TCRdb reprocessed the 5' RACE reads and reports one entry per CDR3 protein, with no DNA. The repertoire table contains about 440,000 distinct CDR3 sequences. Note on this clonotype: Its specificity is not known.

Germline CDR1 SGHAT, CDR2 FQNNGV. The CDR3 totals 14 residues. The rearrangement links TRBV11-2 to TRBJ2-6. The sequenced material came from blood. The sequence was collected from a human donor with ulcerative colitis or Crohn's disease, or a healthy co-twin of an affected twin (not recorded which). CDR3 loop: CASSSRTGANVLTF.